The rows below give T cell receptor beta chains drawn from one sample of a study of T cell responses to AZD1222 COVID-19 vaccine. The protocol was immunoSEQ multiplex PCR, while the TCRdb copy is restricted to in-frame clones and leaves out a portion. The sample holds about 120,000 clones, around nine tenths seen once. The material sequenced was peripheral blood, taken on day 0 of AZD1222 vaccination. Receptors were obtained from an adult in good health. Each CDR3 is given with its conserved first and last residue. Each record gives: V gene, J gene, clone size, D gene, CDR3 DNA, CDR3 protein. A D gene is named only where the DNA matches it firmly. Only some rows state a clone size, as once, few, many or a class for expanded clones.

TRBV2	TRBJ2-7	-	TRBD2	TGTGCCAGCAGTTTAAGCGGGAGGGACGAGCAGTACTTC	CASSLSGRDEQYF
TRBV6-5	TRBJ2-7	-	-	TGTGCCAGCAGTTACTCGCCAGCGGAGAGCTCCTACGAGCAGTACTTC	CASSYSPAESSYEQYF
TRBV18	TRBJ2-5	-	-	TGTGCCAGCTCACCACCGGCTAGCACCTCGGAGACCCAGTACTTC	CASSPPASTSETQYF
TRBV4-2	TRBJ2-2	-	TRBD2	TGTGCCAGCAGCGTCAGCGGGAGTAACACCGGGGAGCTGTTTTTT	CASSVSGSNTGELFF
TRBV19	TRBJ2-2	-	TRBD2	TGTGCCAGTAGTAGGGTCGGACTAGCGGGAGTCCAGGCGAACACCGGGGAGCTGTTTTTT	CASSRVGLAGVQANTGELFF
TRBV5-1	TRBJ2-3	-	-	TGCGCCAGCAGCCCATTTATGCCCCGAGTAGAGTATTTT	CASSPFMPRVEYF
TRBV23-1	TRBJ1-1	-	-	TGCGCCAGCAGTCAATGGCTACAAGGGGCTACCACTGAAGCTTTCTTT	CASSQWLQGATTEAFF
TRBV4-2	TRBJ1-2	-	TRBD1	TGTGCCAGCAGCCAAGATTTGGGTGGGACAGCCGGTTATGGCTACACCTTC	CASSQDLGGTAGYGYTF
TRBV13	TRBJ2-5	few	-	TGTGCCAGCAGCCCGCGGGACGATTGGGAGACCCAGTACTTC	CASSPRDDWETQYF
TRBV5-4	TRBJ2-3	-	-	TGTGCCAGCAGCTTGGAACTCTCGAAACCTGGGGATACGCAGTATTTT	CASSLELSKPGDTQYF
TRBV7-8	TRBJ2-1	few	-	TGTGCCAGCGGGTGGAATGAGCAGTTCTTC	CASGWNEQFF
TRBV6-2/TRBV6-3	TRBJ2-1	-	-	TGTGCCAGCAGATACAGCGGTGGGGATGAGCAGTTCTTC	CASRYSGGDEQFF
TRBV20-1	TRBJ2-7	-	-	TGCAGTGCTAGTCTGGGTTCCGAGCAGTACTTC	CSASLGSEQYF
TRBV10-3	TRBJ1-1	-	TRBD1	TGTGCCATCAGTCAAACAGGGGACACTGAAGCTTTCTTT	CAISQTGDTEAFF
TRBV12-3/TRBV12-4	TRBJ2-1	once	-	TGTGCCAGCACCTCGGACCCGAAGGATGAGCAGTTCTTC	CASTSDPKDEQFF
TRBV28	TRBJ2-7	-	-	TGTGCCAGCAGTCCCGGGGTTACGGGGGAGCAGTACTTC	CASSPGVTGEQYF
TRBV11-2	TRBJ2-5	-	-	TGTGCCAGCAGCTTAGGAATCGGCAGCAGCTACCAAGAGACCCAGTACTTC	CASSLGIGSSYQETQYF
TRBV25-1	TRBJ2-1	-	-	TGTGCCAGCAGTGAATGGAGGGTCACAGGGGCGAACTACAATGAGCAGTTCTTC	CASSEWRVTGANYNEQFF
TRBV11-3	TRBJ2-3	-	-	TGTGCCAGCAGCTTAGGTTTGCGGGCGGGCGGAGATACGCAGTATTTT	CASSLGLRAGGDTQYF
TRBV15	TRBJ2-7	-	TRBD1	TGTGCCACCAGCAGAGGCGGCCAGGGGGAGTACGAGCAGTACTTC	CATSRGGQGEYEQYF
TRBV9	TRBJ1-6	-	TRBD1	TGTGCCAGCAGTAGACAGGGCCCGGGGTCACCCCTCCACTTT	CASSRQGPGSPLHF
TRBV19	TRBJ2-2	-	-	TGTGCCAGTAGTATTCCGGGAGTGACCACCGGGGAGCTGTTTTTT	CASSIPGVTTGELFF
TRBV4-1	TRBJ2-5	once	TRBD2	TGCGCCAGCACCCAACTAGCGGGAGATGAGACCCAGTACTTC	CASTQLAGDETQYF
TRBV5-1	TRBJ2-7	-	-	TGCGCCAGCAGCTTAGGGGGAGACTACGAGCAGTACTTC	CASSLGGDYEQYF
TRBV24-1	TRBJ1-5	few	TRBD1	TGTGCCACCAGTGATGGACAGGGAATACATCAGCCCCAGCATTTT	CATSDGQGIHQPQHF
TRBV2	TRBJ1-2	-	-	TGTGCCAGCAGATCCCGACCGGGTGGGGGCTACACCTTC	CASRSRPGGGYTF
TRBV4-3	TRBJ2-1	-	TRBD2	TGCGCCAGCAGCCAAACTAGCGGGCCTGGCAATGAGCAGTTCTTC	CASSQTSGPGNEQFF
TRBV27	TRBJ2-7	few	-	TGTGCCAGCAGAGATACCGCCTACGAGCAGTACTTC	CASRDTAYEQYF
TRBV12-3/TRBV12-4	TRBJ1-5	-	TRBD1	TGTGCCAGCAGTTTTACAGGGGGCATGGCCCAGCATTTT	CASSFTGGMAQHF
TRBV28	TRBJ2-2	few	TRBD1	TGTGCCAGCAGTAAGACAGGGGGCTTGAACGGGGAGCTGTTTTTT	CASSKTGGLNGELFF
TRBV5-5	TRBJ2-5	-	TRBD2	TGTGCCAGCAGCTTGAAACTAGCGGGAGTAGAGACCCAGTACTTC	CASSLKLAGVETQYF
TRBV11-3	TRBJ2-1	-	TRBD1	TGTGCCAGCAGCTTAACCCGGGGACAGGACAATGAGCAGTTCTTC	CASSLTRGQDNEQFF
TRBV7-3	TRBJ2-2	-	TRBD1	TGTGCCAGCAGCTCGGGACAGGGGGCCACCGGGGAGCTGTTTTTT	CASSSGQGATGELFF
TRBV11-2	TRBJ1-2	-	-	TGTGCCAGCAGCTTAGATAGGAGAATGTTAGATGGCTACACCTTC	CASSLDRRMLDGYTF
TRBV29-1	TRBJ2-3	-	-	TGCAGCGTTGAAGATTTCGACAGTGGGGGGCGGCGGGTCCTCGGCACAGATACGCAGTATTTT	CSVEDFDSGGRRVLGTDTQYF
TRBV5-4	TRBJ2-1	-	TRBD2	TGTGCCAGCAGCCTCCCCACTAGCGGGAGTCGCAATGAGCAGTTCTTC	CASSLPTSGSRNEQFF
TRBV7-2	TRBJ2-1	-	-	TGTGCCAGCAGCTCCCAACGATCTGAGCAGTTCTTC	CASSSQRSEQFF
TRBV9	TRBJ2-2	-	-	TGTGCCAGCAGCGTAGGTCTCAACACCGGGGAGCTGTTTTTT	CASSVGLNTGELFF
TRBV6-2/TRBV6-3	TRBJ2-3	-	-	TGTGCCAGCAGTACCAGCGGAAGGGCCAAGGCAGATACGCAGTATTTT	CASSTSGRAKADTQYF
TRBV7-6	TRBJ2-3	-	-	TGTGCCAGCAGCTTAGCGGAGGCCACAGATACGCAGTATTTT	CASSLAEATDTQYF
TRBV29-1	TRBJ2-3	-	TRBD2	TGCAGCGTTGAAGACACTAGCGGGAGTAGCGATACGCAGTATTTT	CSVEDTSGSSDTQYF
TRBV6-1	TRBJ2-3	-	-	TGTGCCAGCAGTCCCGAATCGAAGCAGTATTTT	CASSPESKQYF
TRBV7-2	TRBJ2-3	-	TRBD2	TGTGCCAGCAGTCGGACTAGACTCCCAGATACGCAGTATTTT	CASSRTRLPDTQYF
TRBV28	TRBJ1-5	-	-	TGTGCCAGCAGTTCGACAACTTCACAGCCCCAGCATTTT	CASSSTTSQPQHF
TRBV11-2	TRBJ2-7	-	TRBD2	TGTGCCAGCAGCTTAGGGGGTAGCGGGAGCTCCTACGAGCAGTACTTC	CASSLGGSGSSYEQYF
TRBV25-1	TRBJ2-3	once	TRBD2	TGTGCCAGCAGATCGGGACTAGTTAGAGATACGCAGTATTTT	CASRSGLVRDTQYF
TRBV20-1	TRBJ1-2	-	-	TGCAGTGCTAGACGGATCGGCTACACCTTC	CSARRIGYTF
TRBV9	TRBJ2-3	-	TRBD2	TGTGCCAGCAGCTCCGCCGGGACTAGCGCAGATACGCAGTATTTT	CASSSAGTSADTQYF
TRBV9	TRBJ2-7	-	TRBD2	TGTGCCAGCAGCGAAGGCCATCGCGGGGGCGAGCAGTACTTC	CASSEGHRGGEQYF
TRBV28	TRBJ2-7	-	-	TGTGCCAGCAGTTTAGCGAGGACGCGAAGCGAGCAGTACTTC	CASSLARTRSEQYF
TRBV11-3	TRBJ1-1	-	-	TGTGCCAGCAGCTCGCGGGAGTACACTGAAGCTTTCTTT	CASSSREYTEAFF
TRBV5-1	TRBJ2-3	-	TRBD2	TGCGCCAGCAGCTTGGGACTAGCGGGAGGGCTGCAGTCCCCAGATACGCAGTATTTT	CASSLGLAGGLQSPDTQYF
TRBV5-1	TRBJ2-1	-	-	TGCGCCAGCAGCCCCCGAGGGGCACGGGACGCCGGGTCCTACAATGAGCAGTTCTTC	CASSPRGARDAGSYNEQFF
TRBV30	TRBJ2-5	-	-	TGTGCCTGGACCATTTGGGGGGGCGGAGAGACCCAGTACTTC	CAWTIWGGGETQYF
TRBV5-1	TRBJ1-5	-	-	TGCGCCAGCAGCCTGAACTCGGAGGGCAATCAGCCCCAGCATTTT	CASSLNSEGNQPQHF
TRBV5-1	TRBJ2-7	-	TRBD2	TGCGCCAGCAGCCCTCTAGGGCTAGCGGGAAATCAGTACTTC	CASSPLGLAGNQYF
TRBV18	TRBJ1-2	-	-	TGTGCCAGCTCACAAGAACAGATTAACTATGGCTACACCTTC	CASSQEQINYGYTF
TRBV7-3	TRBJ2-2	-	TRBD2	TGTGCCAGCAGCTCCAGCGGGAGCTCCGGGGAGCTGTTTTTT	CASSSSGSSGELFF